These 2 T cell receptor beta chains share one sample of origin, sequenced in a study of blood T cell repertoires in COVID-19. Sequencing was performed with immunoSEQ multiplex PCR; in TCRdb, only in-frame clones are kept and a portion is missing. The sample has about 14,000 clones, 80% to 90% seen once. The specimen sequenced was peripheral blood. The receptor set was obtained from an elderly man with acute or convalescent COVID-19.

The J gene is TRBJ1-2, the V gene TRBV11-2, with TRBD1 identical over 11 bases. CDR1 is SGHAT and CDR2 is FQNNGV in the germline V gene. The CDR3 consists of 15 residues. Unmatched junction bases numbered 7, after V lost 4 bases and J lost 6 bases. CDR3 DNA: TGTGCCAGCAGCTCATCCGGGACAGGGGGGGATGGCTACACCTTC. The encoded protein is CASSSSGTGGDGYTF.

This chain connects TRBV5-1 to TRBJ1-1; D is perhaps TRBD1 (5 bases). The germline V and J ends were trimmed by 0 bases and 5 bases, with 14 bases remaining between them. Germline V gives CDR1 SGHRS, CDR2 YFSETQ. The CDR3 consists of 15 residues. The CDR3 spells CASSLGLLGGTEAFF. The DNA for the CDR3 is TGCGCCAGCAGCTTGGGCCTCCTTGGGGGGACTGAAGCTTTCTTT.